Following are 20 T cell receptor beta chains from one sample sequenced in a study of blood T cell repertoires in COVID-19. Method: immunoSEQ multiplex PCR; TCRdb's copy keeps in-frame clones and lacks some. The table shows about 200,000 clones, with approximately 90% occurring only once. The sequenced material came from peripheral blood. Receptor source: a man aged 55 to 70 with active or convalescent COVID-19.

V and J are TRBV5-6 and TRBJ2-5, with 14 bases fitting TRBD2. The CDR3 runs to 17 residues. Trimming cost V 6 bases and J 3 bases; bases outside gene matches: 10. CDR1 and CDR2 from the germline V gene are SGHDT and YYEEEE. The CDR3 spells CASTKGLAGDWEETQYF. The CDR3 DNA is TGTGCCAGCACCAAGGGACTAGCGGGGGACTGGGAAGAGACCCAGTACTTC.

The rearrangement uses TRBV6-5 and TRBJ2-5, with D unclear. Germline loops: CDR1 MNHEY, CDR2 SVGAGI. Trimming shortened V by 0 bases and J by 1 base, and 6 bases separated the two germline ends. The CDR3 loop spans 14 amino acids. The CDR3 region has the DNA TGTGCCAGCAGTTACTCCTCCTTCCAAGAGACCCAGTACTTC. This codes for CASSYSSFQETQYF.

This chain connects TRBV4-1 to TRBJ2-3; TRBD2 matches 10 bases. CDR1 and CDR2 (germline): MGHRA, YSYEKL. The CDR3 totals 16 residues. V lost 4 bases, J lost 0 bases, and 4 bases stayed unmatched. CDR3 in amino acids: CASSRGLAVSTDTQYF. Written as DNA, the CDR3 is TGCGCCAGCAGCCGAGGACTAGCGGTTAGCACAGATACGCAGTATTTT.

This sequence joins TRBV7-9 and TRBJ2-5, with 7 bases identical to TRBD1. Per the germline V gene, CDR1 is SEHNR and CDR2 is FQNEAQ (reference sequence). V shed 2 bases and J 7 bases; nucleotides not matched to a gene: 7. The CDR3 has 14 residues. The CDR3 DNA reads as TGTGCCAGCAGCTTAAACAGGGGTCGAGGGACCCAGTACTTC. This translates into CASSLNRGRGTQYF.

This clone came up a few times. The chain couples TRBV4-1 to TRBJ1-6; TRBD1 is a possible D gene (6 bases). V lost 0 bases, J lost 7 bases, and 16 bases lay in between. Germline V lookup: CDR1 MGHRA, CDR2 YSYEKL. The CDR3 has 17 residues. The CDR3 here is CASSQDEGQFGNSPLHF. CDR3 bases: TGCGCCAGCAGCCAAGATGAAGGACAGTTCGGGAATTCACCCCTCCACTTT.

This clone was picked up one time. Within the sample, other DNA sequences also encode this same CDR3. The gene calls are TRBV12-3 or TRBV12-4 and TRBJ2-5, with D perhaps TRBD2 (5 bases). The CDR3 is 12 residues long. The V end lost 3 bases, the J end lost 5 bases, and 7 bases lay between the germline ends. The CDR3 reads CASSFGGETQYF. Here the CDR3 DNA reads TGTGCCAGCAGTTTCGGCGGGGAGACCCAGTACTTC.

The chain couples TRBV12-3 or TRBV12-4 to TRBJ1-5; D unclear. This CDR3 has 12 residues. V lost 1 base and J 7 bases, leaving 5 bases between the germline ends. Here the CDR3 reads CASSLERQPQHF. CDR3 nucleotides: TGTGCCAGCAGTTTAGAGAGACAGCCCCAGCATTTT.

This chain uses TRBV6-5 with TRBJ2-2, with 11 bases lining up with TRBD1. This CDR3 spans 16 amino acids. Germline-derived CDR1 and CDR2 are MNHEY and SVGAGI. Trimming took 4 bases from V and 5 from J; bases not matched to a gene: 6. This CDR3 reads CASSWGDRGLTGELFF. The CDR3 DNA reads as TGTGCCAGCAGTTGGGGGGACAGGGGGTTAACCGGGGAGCTGTTTTTT.

The chain has TRBV5-1 and TRBJ1-2, with a weak D call TRBD1 (6 bases). Trimming left V 0 bases short and J 5 bases short, with 11 bases between. The CDR3 totals 14 residues. CDR1 and CDR2 (germline): SGHRS, YFSETQ. The CDR3 loop is CASSLGQAIYGYTF. The CDR3 nucleotides read TGCGCCAGCAGCTTGGGACAGGCGATTTATGGCTACACCTTC. Complete variable domain (other parts from reference TRBV5-1 and TRBJ1-2): KAGVTQTPRYLIKTRGQQVTLSCSPISGHRSVSWYQQTPGQGLQFLFEYFSETQRNKGNFPGRFSGRQFSNSRSEMNVSTLELGDSALYLCASSLGQAIYGYTFGSGTRLTVV.

The chain recombines TRBV7-8 with TRBJ2-2, with D perhaps TRBD2 (5 bases). Trimming cost V 7 bases and J 2 bases, with 11 bases left between them. Germline V gene lookup returns CDR1 SGHVS and CDR2 FQNEAQ. The CDR3 runs to 14 residues. In DNA, the CDR3 is TGTGCCAGCACCCAGAGGGAAAACACCGGGGAGCTGTTTTTT. Amino acid sequence: CASTQRENTGELFF.

This chain uses TRBV30 with TRBJ1-6; 9 bases line up with TRBD1. The V segment lost 3 bases and the J segment 9 bases; nucleotides outside the gene matches: 6. Germline V gives CDR1 GTSNPN, CDR2 SVGIG (reference sequence). This CDR3 is 14 amino acids long. The CDR3 nucleotides read TGTGCCTGGAGCCGGACAGGGGTAGGTTCACCCCTCCACTTT. This gives the protein CAWSRTGVGSPLHF. The variable domain in full, with the rest retrieved from reference TRBV30 and TRBJ1-6, is SQTIHQWPATLVQPVGSPLSLECTVEGTSNPNLYWYRQAAGRGLQLLFYSVGIGQISSEVPQNLSASRPQDRQFILSSKKLLLSDSGFYLCAWSRTGVGSPLHFGNGTRLTVT.

This rearrangement joins TRBV6-5 to TRBJ2-3; no definite D call. CDR1 and CDR2 from the germline V gene are MNHEY and SVGAGI. The ends were cut back, 5 bases at V and 6 bases at J, with 12 bases in the middle. This CDR3 region has 13 residues. Written as DNA, the CDR3 is TGTGCCAGCAGTCGCCTCAGCGAGGATACGCAGTATTTT. Its translation is CASSRLSEDTQYF.

The chain carries TRBV5-1 and TRBJ2-2; 9 positions match TRBD1. The CDR3 contains 18 residues. Losses at the gene ends were 4 bases for V and 6 bases for J; bases not matched to a gene: 16. Per germline, CDR1 SGHRS and CDR2 YFSETQ. The CDR3 bases are TGCGCCAGCAGCGCGGGACAGGGCACCCGTTATTTCCCCGGGGAGCTGTTTTTT. The encoded protein is CASSAGQGTRYFPGELFF.

The chain links TRBV19 to TRBJ2-1; 9 positions agree with TRBD1. In germline, CDR1 is LNHDA, CDR2 SQIVND (reference sequence). After removal of 8 bases from V and 6 bases from J, the junction contained 14 bases not matched to a gene. The CDR3 loop spans 16 amino acids. The CDR3 spells CASSTGLVTGGNEQFF. CDR3 coding DNA: TGTGCCAGTTCCACGGGCCTTGTGACAGGGGGCAATGAGCAGTTCTTC.

CDR3 sequence (DNA): TGTGCCAGCAGCTTACTCGCGGGTGGGGGCTACACCTTC. Its protein is CASSLLAGGGYTF. The chain couples TRBV7-8 to TRBJ1-2; D remains ambiguous. Germline V CDR1 and CDR2: SGHVS, FQNEAQ. Trimming left V 2 bases short and J 8 bases short, with 12 bases between. The length of the CDR3 is 13 residues.

The chain employs TRBV4-1 and TRBJ2-7; a possible D gene is TRBD1 (6 bases). The V gene lost 6 bases and the J gene lost 3 bases, with 18 bases spanning the gap. The CDR3 covers 15 residues. Germline V lookup: CDR1 MGHRA, CDR2 YSYEKL. This CDR3 is CASSVGATIYYEQYF. CDR3 nucleotides: TGCGCCAGCAGTGTGGGGGCGACCATATACTACGAGCAGTACTTC.

The rearrangement joins TRBV6-2 or TRBV6-3 to TRBJ2-1; possible D gene TRBD2, 6 bases. Trimming took 4 bases from V and 8 from J, leaving 9 bases between them. The CDR3 is 12 residues long. Germline V gives CDR1 MNHEY, CDR2 SVGEGT. This CDR3 reads CASSLGEDEQFF. As DNA, the CDR3 is TGTGCCAGCAGTTTAGGGGAGGATGAGCAGTTCTTC.

The V call is TRBV19, the J call TRBJ1-4, with D possibly matching TRBD1 (6 bases). Trimming removed 3 bases from V and 8 bases from J, with 13 bases in between. Per the germline V gene, CDR1 is LNHDA and CDR2 is SQIVND (reference sequence). The CDR3 is 14 amino acids. This chain's CDR3 is CASSINREGEKLFF. The CDR3, as DNA: TGTGCCAGTAGTATTAACAGGGAAGGGGAAAAACTGTTTTTT.

The chain joins TRBV30 to TRBJ1-1; 7 bases fit TRBD1. Germline-derived CDR1 and CDR2 are GTSNPN and SVGIG (reference sequence). The CDR3 is made up of 13 amino acids. The V gene end was trimmed by 3 bases and the J gene end by 11 bases; junction bases not matched to a gene: 12. For the CDR3, the DNA is TGTGCCTGGAGCGCGACAGGGAATACAGTGGCTTTCTTT. Translating it yields CAWSATGNTVAFF.

This rearrangement joins TRBV5-1 to TRBJ2-7, with 11 positions matching TRBD1. Germline V gene sequence: CDR1 SGHRS, CDR2 YFSETQ. This CDR3 has 19 amino acids. The V segment lost 0 bases and the J segment 0 bases; nucleotides outside the gene matches: 11. CDR3 sequence: CASSLARGQGADRSYEQYF. CDR3 in DNA: TGCGCCAGCAGCTTGGCTCGCGGACAGGGGGCAGACCGCTCCTACGAGCAGTACTTC.